This T cell receptor (beta chain) stems from a study of cytomegalovirus exposure and HLA in healthy donors. In the PCR, 60 Vbeta and 13 Jbeta primers were used. This table comes from immunoSEQ multiplex PCR, and its TCRdb copy is limited to in-frame clones, with some not included. The repertoire holds about 170,000 clones, roughly 80% seen once, with 0.77% in the top ten. The study, taken as a whole, reports: Many donors carried some public TCRs, although rarity characterized most TCR sequences. Likely technical artifact: a cluster of highly shared sequence variants. In an earlier analysis, in some 500 donors, most V segments appeared productive either ~87% or ~30% of the time. Compared with the approximately 680-donor mean, an Asian-associated ancestry cluster reportedly had fewer N-insertions, according to a later analysis.

To note about this clone: Antigen unknown.

Germline V CDR1 and CDR2: MDHEN, SYDVKM. V was clipped by 1 base and J by 4 bases; unmatched bases: 9. The CDR3 consists of 16 residues. The source of this sequence is a woman aged 18-29 years in good health and CMV-seronegative. The chain couples TRBV28 to TRBJ1-1; the match to TRBD1 covers 7 bases. The sequencing sample was made of PBMCs. The CDR3 here is CASSLFRRPGGTEAFF. DNA of the CDR3: TGTGCCAGCAGTTTATTTCGGCGGCCAGGGGGCACTGAAGCTTTCTTT.